This section outlines one TCR beta chain sequence together with its context. Its recognized antigen is unknown. The sample holds no much larger clone one base away, and base qualities are not on file. Including the terminal cysteine and phenylalanine, the CDR3 comprises 16 residues. Only the CDR3 portion is preserved as DNA: 48 bases, with reading frame beginning at the first base. Taken from the germline V gene (reference sequence), the CDR1 and CDR2 loops are LNHNV and YYDKDF. Deletion took 0 bases off V and 2 bases off J, with a span of 11 bases between the germline ends. TCRbeta CDR3 regions were amplified from genomic DNA by means of the immunoSEQ Assay, a bias-controlled multiplex PCR. On the study's bioinformatics: Within the assay, amplification of reference gene primers was used to estimate how many nucleated cells each sample contained. Sequence reads were collapsed and filtered to measure the absolute abundance of every unique TCRbeta CDR3 rearrangement. Productive Simpson clonality was computed per sample as the square root of Simpson's diversity index over productive rearrangements. This is the immuneACCESS table as TCRdb keeps it, with only in-frame sequences that have V and J called. A part of the clones is gone; compared with another copy, unresolved V genes explain less than half, and the rest is unexplained. V, J and clone size were drawn from that table, and D and trimming were deduced from the DNA. Recorded for this sample are 300,000 or so clones; nearly 90% of them occurred a single time. The ten largest account for around 6% of the sample.

The record originates from a study of blood T cell repertoires in COVID-19 (dated by TCRdb to the early 2020s). In the study overall: Samples covering the acute and convalescent phases of COVID-19 were provided by collaborators in the United States, Italy and Spain. The dataset comprised deeply sampled blood TCRbeta repertoires from subjects exposed to, actively infected with, or recovered from COVID-19. The prospective study material was composed of cDNA or gDNA derived from T cells, B-cell-depleted T cells, or PBMCs. The samples were drawn from the first 160 participants of the ongoing ImmuneRACE study and from 1,254 subjects provided by 6 global collaborators. Nearly every sample came with metadata listing a de-identified subject ID, COVID-19 status, age in years and sex. Where HLA class I and class II types were available, the types were taken from metadata supplied by the sample provider, not from assay-based typing. A freely available public database, intended as a resource for researchers studying the immune response to SARS-CoV-2, is where the repertoires were released. The full study reports these points: The quantity of clinical and demographic metadata differed by source and by participant and was supplied without curation.

In the prospective study, participants were about 18 to 95 years old, resided in under 30 geographic areas of the United States, and were enrolled through a virtual design. In the prospective study, cohorts were assigned on the basis of participant-reported clinical history obtained from a screening survey and a study questionnaire. For ImmuneRACE Cohort 3, a participant was defined as recovered based on two consecutive negative NP/OP PCR tests, clearance by a healthcare professional, or resolution of symptoms. In the prospective study, mobile phlebotomists collected whole blood, serum and a nasopharyngeal or oropharyngeal swab from each participant. Over a roughly 2-month period, participants in the prospective study had the option of providing additional blood draws and questionnaires. Before DNA extraction, prospective study blood samples were shipped either frozen or at room temperature.

Sequencing was carried out using PBMCs or T cells enriched from blood (not recorded which). The rearrangement joined TRBV15 to TRBJ1-5; the D gene is perhaps TRBD1, from 5 matching bases. The clonotype was recovered from a woman in her 30s who had recovered from COVID-19. CDR3 region: CATSRDLGPGNQPQHF. The DNA sequence reads TGTGCCACCAGCAGAGATTTGGGGCCGGGCAATCAGCCCCAGCATTTT.